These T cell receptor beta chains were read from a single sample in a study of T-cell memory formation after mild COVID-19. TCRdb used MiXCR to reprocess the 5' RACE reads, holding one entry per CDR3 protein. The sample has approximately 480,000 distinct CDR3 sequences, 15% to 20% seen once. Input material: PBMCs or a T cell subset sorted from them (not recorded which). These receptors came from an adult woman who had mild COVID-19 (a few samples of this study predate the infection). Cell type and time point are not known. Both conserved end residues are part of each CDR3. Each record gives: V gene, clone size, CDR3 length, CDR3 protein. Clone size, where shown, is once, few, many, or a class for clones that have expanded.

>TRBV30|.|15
CACSQDSAGAYEQYF
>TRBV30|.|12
CAWGWGRTEAFF
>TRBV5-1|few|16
CASSPAGGTLSYEQYF
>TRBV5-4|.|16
CASSSGTSGVHNEQFF
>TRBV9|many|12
CASSVGLGAEYF
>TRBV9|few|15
CASSVGQGLSYEQYF
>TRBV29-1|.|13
CSVEGQGVNEQYF
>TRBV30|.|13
CAWSRGEAGELFF
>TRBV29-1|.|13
CSVGAGGSHGYTF
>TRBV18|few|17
CASSDQEVAGGLDTQYF